The next 16 T cell receptor beta chains were all read from a single sample in a study of CD8 T cells in ankylosing spondylitis. TCRdb used MiXCR to reprocess the 5' RACE reads, holding one entry per CDR3 protein. The table lists tens of thousands of distinct CDR3 sequences, under 7.5% of them singletons. Sequenced sample: synovial fluid, either unsorted or a sorted T cell fraction (not recorded which). The receptors derive from a male donor with ankylosing spondylitis.

The rearrangement joins TRBV7-2 to TRBJ2-3; 7 positions match TRBD2. Germline V gene data show CDR1 as SGHTA and CDR2 as FQGNSA. CDR3 length: 16 residues. The V segment lost 4 bases and the J segment 8 bases; nucleotides outside the gene matches: 15. The CDR3 sequence is CASSWTREVGLGTQYF. CDR3 coding DNA: TGTGCCAGCAGCTGGACTAGGGAGGTTGGGCTGGGTACGCAGTATTTT.

The sample holds many counts of this clonotype. V gene TRBV6-1 combines with J gene TRBJ2-4; TRBD1 matches 7 bases. V was clipped by 4 bases and J by 2 bases; unmatched bases: 5. Germline-derived CDR1 and CDR2 are MNHNS and SASEGT. This CDR3 contains 15 residues. The CDR3 bases are TGTGCCAGCAGTGTCCTGACAGGGACCAAAAACATTCAGTACTTC. It specifies CASSVLTGTKNIQYF.

The rearrangement uses TRBV9 and TRBJ2-1, with a weak D call TRBD2 (7 bases). V was cut by 4 bases and J by 8 bases, with 13 bases left in between. This CDR3 has 13 residues. Germline V lookup: CDR1 SGDLS, CDR2 YYNGEE. The CDR3 DNA reads TGTGCCAGCAGCCGGAGGGGGGGAGATGAGCAGTTCTTC. This gives the protein CASSRRGGDEQFF. The entire variable domain, with the rest obtained from reference TRBV9 and TRBJ2-1, is as follows: DSGVTQTPKHLITATGQRVTLRCSPRSGDLSVYWYQQSLDQGLQFLIQYYNGEERAKGNILERFSAQQFPDLHSELNLSSLELGDSALYFCASSRRGGDEQFFGPGTRLTVL.

This clonotype was detected many times. The DNA of the CDR3 is TGCAGTGCTAGAGGGTCGGCAGCGGGAGCCAATGAGCAGTTCTTC. This codes for CSARGSAAGANEQFF. V gene TRBV20-1 combines with J gene TRBJ2-1, with TRBD2 matching over 8 bases. Germline loops: CDR1 DFQATT, CDR2 SNEGSKA (reference sequence). The CDR3 spans 15 residues. The V segment lost 1 base and the J segment 6 bases; nucleotides outside the gene matches: 8.

The table lists this clonotype with many counts. The V call is TRBV5-6, the J call TRBJ2-5; 10 bases are a match to TRBD2. The length of the CDR3 is 16 residues. After removal of 2 bases from V and 4 bases from J, the junction contained 8 bases not matched to a gene. The germline CDR1 and CDR2 sequences are SGHDT and YYEEEE. In nucleotides, the CDR3 is TGTGCCAGCAGCTTAGGATCTAGCGGGAGCGGAGAGACCCAGTACTTC. It encodes CASSLGSSGSGETQYF.

In its sample, this clonotype was seen many times. This chain links TRBV20-1 with TRBJ2-3; 13 bases line up with TRBD2. There are 15 residues in the CDR3. Germline CDR1 DFQATT, CDR2 SNEGSKA (reference sequence). The V and J ends lost 6 bases and 2 bases, in that order; junction bases with no gene match: 5. The CDR3 DNA reads as TGCAGTGCAGCTACTAGCGGGAGGGACACAGATACGCAGTATTTT. This encodes CSAATSGRDTDTQYF.

The chain employs TRBV19 and TRBJ2-1; perhaps TRBD2 as D (6 bases). Germline V CDR1 and CDR2: LNHDA, SQIVND (reference sequence). V was shortened by 4 bases and J by 1 base, with 14 bases between the two germline ends. This CDR3 is built from 16 residues. The CDR3 is CASSSREFGSYNEQFF. The CDR3 DNA reads as TGTGCCAGTAGTAGCCGGGAGTTCGGTTCCTACAATGAGCAGTTCTTC.

This clonotype was seen only a few times. The V gene is TRBV2, the J gene TRBJ2-1; no reliable D call. The CDR3 length is 12 residues. The germline V gene has CDR1 SNHLY and CDR2 FYNNEI. V was cut by 7 bases and J by 9 bases, with 13 bases left in between. CDR3 region: CASTVRLREQFF. The CDR3 coding sequence is TGTGCCAGCACGGTTCGCCTGCGTGAGCAGTTCTTC. Based on the CDR3 plus reference TRBV2 and TRBJ2-1, the full variable domain is EPEVTQTPSHQVTQMGQEVILRCVPISNHLYFYWYRQILGQKVEFLVSFYNNEISEKSEIFDDQFSVERPDGSNFTLKIRSTKLEDSAMYFCASTVRLREQFFGPGTRLTVL.

The CDR3 here is CASRDNPTADTQYF. The CDR3 DNA is TGTGCCAGCAGAGACAACCCGACGGCAGATACGCAGTATTTT. The rearrangement joins TRBV6-2 or TRBV6-3 to TRBJ2-3; D not resolved. The V end lost 6 bases, the J end lost 4 bases, and 14 bases lay between the germline ends. Germline CDR1 MNHEY, CDR2 SVGEGT. The CDR3 loop spans 14 amino acids.

This clonotype occurred many times. This chain connects TRBV4-2 to TRBJ2-5, with 10 nucleotides matching TRBD1. Germline V gene data show CDR1 as LGHNA and CDR2 as YNFKEQ. The CDR3 spans 16 residues. Trimming cost V 1 base and J 3 bases; bases outside gene matches: 5. The DNA of the CDR3 is TGTGCCAGCAGCCAAGGGGCAGGGACAGGGGAAGAGACCCAGTACTTC. Translated: CASSQGAGTGEETQYF.

This clonotype was counted at least ten times. The genes are TRBV6-5 and TRBJ1-5; unclear D gene. Germline assignment: CDR1 MNHEY and CDR2 SVGAGI. Trimming stripped 4 bases from V and 2 bases from J, with 9 bases between. The CDR3 spans 14 residues. The CDR3 DNA is TGTGCCAGCAGTTCTCGGATGCGCAATCAGCCCCAGCATTTT. Protein: CASSSRMRNQPQHF.

The chain is built from TRBV19 and TRBJ2-1; 8 bases are shared with TRBD2. In germline, CDR1 is LNHDA, CDR2 SQIVND (reference sequence). The CDR3 contains 15 residues. With V trimmed by 3 bases and J by 6 bases, 7 bases remained unmatched. In DNA form, the CDR3 reads TGTGCCAGTAGTATCCTTGCGGGAGGAAGCAATGAGCAGTTCTTC. It specifies CASSILAGGSNEQFF.

This clonotype has a count of ten or more. This chain joins TRBV18 and TRBJ1-2; D unclear. Per germline, CDR1 KGHSH and CDR2 LQKENI. V lost 3 bases and J lost 6, with 11 bases in between. CDR3 length: 13 amino acids. CDR3 in DNA: TGTGCCAGCTCACCTGGGTATCGAGATGGCTACACCTTC. Translation: CASSPGYRDGYTF.

J is TRBJ1-5 and V is TRBV15, with D unresolved. From germline, CDR1 is LNHNV and CDR2 YYDKDF (reference sequence). The CDR3 spans 15 residues. Trimming took 8 bases from V and 0 from J, leaving 14 bases between them. The DNA for the CDR3 is TGTGCCACCGGTCAGAGGGATCATAGCAATCAGCCCCAGCATTTT. Protein sequence: CATGQRDHSNQPQHF. Based on the CDR3 plus reference TRBV15 and TRBJ1-5, the full variable domain is DAMVIQNPRYQVTQFGKPVTLSCSQTLNHNVMYWYQQKSSQAPKLLFHYYDKDFNNEADTPDNFQSRRPNTSFCFLDIRSPGLGDTAMYLCATGQRDHSNQPQHFGDGTRLSIL.

This clonotype has a handful of counts. The gene calls are TRBV24-1 and TRBJ2-2; D not certain. The CDR3 is made up of 13 amino acids. CDR1 is KGHDR and CDR2 is SFDVKD in the germline V gene. Trimming pared 8 bases from V and 0 bases from J, leaving 6 bases between. The CDR3 nucleotides read TGTGCCACCAAGCCTTCGAACACCGGGGAGCTGTTTTTT. It is translated as CATKPSNTGELFF.

Details on this clonotype: A much larger clone differs from this one at a single base, so this may be a read error. The chain couples TRBV5-4 to TRBJ2-1; perhaps TRBD2 as D (7 bases). Germline assignment: CDR1 SGHNT and CDR2 YYREEE (reference sequence). The CDR3 sequence is 13 residues long. This chain's CDR3 is CAGSLGGESPQFF. The CDR3 region has the DNA TGTGCCGGCAGCCTAGGGGGGGAGTCACCCCAGTTCTTC.